The clone carrying this TCR beta chain was picked up many times. CDR1 and CDR2 from the germline V gene are GTSNPN and SVGIG (reference sequence). The ends were cut back, 2 bases at V and 4 bases at J, with 17 bases in the middle. The CDR3 contains 15 residues. The CDR3 regions of TCR beta were amplified from RNA transcripts. TCR CDR3 regions were first amplified by RT-PCR with HTBI primers. Each CDR3 protein is one row after TCRdb ran MiXCR on the multiplex PCR reads. The sample lists about 410,000 distinct CDR3 sequences; roughly 15% were seen once. The data are from a study of T cells in Graves' hyperthyroidism and ophthalmopathy.

The origin of this receptor is a woman in her 30s with Graves' ophthalmopathy. The rearrangement links TRBV30 to TRBJ1-2, with a weak D call TRBD1 (5 bases). Sequencing input: blood. CDR3 bases: TGTGCCTGGAGTCAAGGGACCACGCCGGCCTATGGCTACACCTTC. It yields the protein CAWSQGTTPAYGYTF.